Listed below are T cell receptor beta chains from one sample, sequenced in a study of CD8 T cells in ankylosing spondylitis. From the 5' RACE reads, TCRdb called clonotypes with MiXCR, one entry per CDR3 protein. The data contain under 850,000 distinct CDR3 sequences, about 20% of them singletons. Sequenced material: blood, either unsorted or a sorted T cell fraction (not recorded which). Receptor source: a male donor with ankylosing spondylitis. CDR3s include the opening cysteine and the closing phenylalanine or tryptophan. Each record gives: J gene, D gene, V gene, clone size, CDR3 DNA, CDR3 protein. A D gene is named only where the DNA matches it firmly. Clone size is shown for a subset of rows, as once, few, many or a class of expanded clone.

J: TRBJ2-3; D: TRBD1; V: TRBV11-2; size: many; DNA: TGTGCCAGCAGCCAAGGGACAGGGTCAGATACGCAGTATTTT; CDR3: CASSQGTGSDTQYF
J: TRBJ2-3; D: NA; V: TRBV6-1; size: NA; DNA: TGTGCCAGCAGGAGAGGACACGGCCCGAACTCAGATACGCAGTATTTT; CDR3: CASRRGHGPNSDTQYF
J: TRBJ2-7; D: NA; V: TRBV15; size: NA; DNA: TGTGCCACCAGCAGAGGCAACCTAGATTACAACTACGAGCAGTACTTC; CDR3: CATSRGNLDYNYEQYF
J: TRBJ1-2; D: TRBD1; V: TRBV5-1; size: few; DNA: TGCGCCAGCAGCTCTCCGGGACAGGGGGCGCAGGGCTACACCTTC; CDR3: CASSSPGQGAQGYTF
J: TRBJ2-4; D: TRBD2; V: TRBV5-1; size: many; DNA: TGCGCCAGCAGCAAAACCGGGACTAGCGGGGGGGTCACCAAAAACATTCAGTACTTC; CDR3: CASSKTGTSGGVTKNIQYF
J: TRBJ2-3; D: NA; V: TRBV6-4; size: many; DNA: TGTGCCAGCAGTGACGAAAAGAGCACAGATACGCAGTATTTT; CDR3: CASSDEKSTDTQYF
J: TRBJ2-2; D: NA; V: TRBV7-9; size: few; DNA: TGTGCCAGCAGCTCGCACAAACAGAGCACCGGGGAGCTGTTTTTT; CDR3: CASSSHKQSTGELFF
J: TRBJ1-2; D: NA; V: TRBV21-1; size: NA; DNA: TGTGCCAGCAGCAAACAGGATGGCTACACCTTC; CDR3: CASSKQDGYTF
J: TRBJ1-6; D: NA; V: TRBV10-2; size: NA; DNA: TGCGCCAGCAGTGATATTGCAGGTTCTTCAGGCTCACCCCTCCACTTT; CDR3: CASSDIAGSSGSPLHF
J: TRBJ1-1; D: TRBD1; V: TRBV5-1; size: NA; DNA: TGCGCCAGCAGCTTGCGAGCAGGGGGTGGCACTGAAGCTTTCTTT; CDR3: CASSLRAGGGTEAFF
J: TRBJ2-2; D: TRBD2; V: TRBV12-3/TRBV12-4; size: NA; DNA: TGTGCCAGCAGTCCAAGCGGGAGGGCCATGGGGACCGGGGAGCTGTTTTTT; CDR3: CASSPSGRAMGTGELFF